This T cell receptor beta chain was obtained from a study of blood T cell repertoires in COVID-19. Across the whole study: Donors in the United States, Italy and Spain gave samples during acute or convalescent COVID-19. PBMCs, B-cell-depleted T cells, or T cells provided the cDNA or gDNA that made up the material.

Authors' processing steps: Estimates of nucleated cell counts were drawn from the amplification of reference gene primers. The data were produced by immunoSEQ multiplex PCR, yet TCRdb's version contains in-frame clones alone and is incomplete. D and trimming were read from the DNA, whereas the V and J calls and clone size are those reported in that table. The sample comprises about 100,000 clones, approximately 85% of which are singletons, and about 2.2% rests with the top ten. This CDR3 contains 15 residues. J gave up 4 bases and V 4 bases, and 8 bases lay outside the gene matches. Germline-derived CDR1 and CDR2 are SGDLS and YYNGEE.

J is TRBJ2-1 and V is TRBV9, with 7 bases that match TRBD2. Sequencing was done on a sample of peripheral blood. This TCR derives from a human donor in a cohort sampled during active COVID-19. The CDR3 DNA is TGTGCCAGCAGCAGCACCGGGACTACATACAATGAGCAGTTCTTC. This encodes CASSSTGTTYNEQFF.